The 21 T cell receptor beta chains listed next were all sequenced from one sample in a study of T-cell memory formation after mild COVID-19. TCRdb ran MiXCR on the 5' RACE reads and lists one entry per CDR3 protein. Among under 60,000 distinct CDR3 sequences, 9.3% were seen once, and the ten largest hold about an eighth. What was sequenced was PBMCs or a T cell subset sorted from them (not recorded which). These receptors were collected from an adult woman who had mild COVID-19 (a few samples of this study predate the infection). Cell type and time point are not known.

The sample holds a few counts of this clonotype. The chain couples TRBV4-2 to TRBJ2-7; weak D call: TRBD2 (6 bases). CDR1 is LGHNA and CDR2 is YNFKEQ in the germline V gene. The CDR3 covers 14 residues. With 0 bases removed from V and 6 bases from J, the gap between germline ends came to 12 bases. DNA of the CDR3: TGTGCCAGCAGCCAAGAGCGGGACCAACTCGAGCAGTACTTC. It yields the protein CASSQERDQLEQYF.

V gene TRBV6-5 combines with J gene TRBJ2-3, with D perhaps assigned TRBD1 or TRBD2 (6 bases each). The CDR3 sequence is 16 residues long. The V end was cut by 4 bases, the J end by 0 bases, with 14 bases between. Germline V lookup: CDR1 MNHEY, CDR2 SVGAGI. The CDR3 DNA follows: TGTGCCAGCAGTTCCTCGTGGGGGGCTAGCACAGATACGCAGTATTTT. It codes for CASSSSWGASTDTQYF.

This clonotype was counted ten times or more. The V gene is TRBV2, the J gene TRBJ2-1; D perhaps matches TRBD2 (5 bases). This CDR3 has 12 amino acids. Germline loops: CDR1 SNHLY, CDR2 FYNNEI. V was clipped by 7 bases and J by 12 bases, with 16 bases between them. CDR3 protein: CASTRGSTSQFF. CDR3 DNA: TGTGCCAGCACCCGAGGGAGCACGTCGCAGTTCTTC. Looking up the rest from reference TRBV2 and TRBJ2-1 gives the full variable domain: EPEVTQTPSHQVTQMGQEVILRCVPISNHLYFYWYRQILGQKVEFLVSFYNNEISEKSEIFDDQFSVERPDGSNFTLKIRSTKLEDSAMYFCASTRGSTSQFFGPGTRLTVL.

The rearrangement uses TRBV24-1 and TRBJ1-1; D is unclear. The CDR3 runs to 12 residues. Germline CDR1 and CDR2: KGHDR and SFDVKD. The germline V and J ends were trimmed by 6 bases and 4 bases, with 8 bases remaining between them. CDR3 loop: CATSRPVTEAFF. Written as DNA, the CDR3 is TGTGCCACCAGTCGACCGGTCACTGAAGCTTTCTTT.

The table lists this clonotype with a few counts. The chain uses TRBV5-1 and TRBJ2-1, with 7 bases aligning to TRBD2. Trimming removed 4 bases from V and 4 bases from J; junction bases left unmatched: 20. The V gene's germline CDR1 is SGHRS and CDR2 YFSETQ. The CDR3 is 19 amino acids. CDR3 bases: TGCGCCAGCAGCCCTCAGTATCCCCCGACGCTAGCGGATTACAATGAGCAGTTCTTC. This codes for CASSPQYPPTLADYNEQFF.

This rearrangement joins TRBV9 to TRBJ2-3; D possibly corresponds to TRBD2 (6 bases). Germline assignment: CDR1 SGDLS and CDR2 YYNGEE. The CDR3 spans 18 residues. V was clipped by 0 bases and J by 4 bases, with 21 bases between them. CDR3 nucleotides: TGTGCCAGCAGCGTAGGACTAGGACTTCTCAGGAGGCCAGATACGCAGTATTTT. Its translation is CASSVGLGLLRRPDTQYF.

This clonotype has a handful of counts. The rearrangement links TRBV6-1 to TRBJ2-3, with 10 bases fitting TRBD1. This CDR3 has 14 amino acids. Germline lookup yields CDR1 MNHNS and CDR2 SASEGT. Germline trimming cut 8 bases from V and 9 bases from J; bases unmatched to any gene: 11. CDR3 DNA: TGTGCCAGCGTAAGGGACAGGGGCCCTGAGACGCAGTATTTT. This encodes CASVRDRGPETQYF.

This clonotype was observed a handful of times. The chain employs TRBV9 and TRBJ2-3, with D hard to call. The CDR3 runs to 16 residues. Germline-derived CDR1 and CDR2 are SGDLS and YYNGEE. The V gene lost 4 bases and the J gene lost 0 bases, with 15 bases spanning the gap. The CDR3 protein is CASSLFRSISTDTQYF. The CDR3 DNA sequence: TGTGCCAGCAGCCTATTCCGTAGTATTAGCACAGATACGCAGTATTTT.

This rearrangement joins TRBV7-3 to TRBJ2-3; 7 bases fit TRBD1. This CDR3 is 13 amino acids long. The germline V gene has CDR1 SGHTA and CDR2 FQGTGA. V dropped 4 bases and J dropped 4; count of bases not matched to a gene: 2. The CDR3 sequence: CASSSQGPDTQYF. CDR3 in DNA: TGTGCCAGCAGCTCACAGGGGCCAGATACGCAGTATTTT.

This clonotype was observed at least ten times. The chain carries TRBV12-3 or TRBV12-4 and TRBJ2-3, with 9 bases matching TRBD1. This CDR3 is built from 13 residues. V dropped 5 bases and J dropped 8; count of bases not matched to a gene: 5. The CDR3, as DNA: TGTGCCAGCAGTGCAACAGGGGGCCTTACGCAGTATTTT. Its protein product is CASSATGGLTQYF.

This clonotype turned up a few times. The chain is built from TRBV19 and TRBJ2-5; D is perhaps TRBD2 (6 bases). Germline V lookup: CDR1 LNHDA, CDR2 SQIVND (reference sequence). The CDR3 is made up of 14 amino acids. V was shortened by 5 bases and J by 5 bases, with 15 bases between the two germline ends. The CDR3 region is CASSRSLGGETQYF. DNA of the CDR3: TGTGCCAGTAGTCGATCTCTAGGAGGGGAGACCCAGTACTTC.

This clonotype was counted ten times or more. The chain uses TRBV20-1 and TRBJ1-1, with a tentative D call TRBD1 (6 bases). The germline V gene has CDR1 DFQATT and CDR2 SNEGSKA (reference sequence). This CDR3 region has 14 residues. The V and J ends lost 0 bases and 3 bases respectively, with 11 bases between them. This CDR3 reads CSARDPRGDTEAFF. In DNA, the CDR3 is TGCAGTGCTAGAGACCCGAGGGGGGACACTGAAGCTTTCTTT.

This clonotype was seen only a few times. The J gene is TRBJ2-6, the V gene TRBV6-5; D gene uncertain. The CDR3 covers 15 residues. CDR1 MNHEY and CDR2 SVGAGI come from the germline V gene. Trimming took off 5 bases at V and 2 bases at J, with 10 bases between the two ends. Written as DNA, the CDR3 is TGTGCCAGCAGTGACGGGTCCGCTGGGGCCAACGTCCTGACTTTC. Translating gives CASSDGSAGANVLTF.

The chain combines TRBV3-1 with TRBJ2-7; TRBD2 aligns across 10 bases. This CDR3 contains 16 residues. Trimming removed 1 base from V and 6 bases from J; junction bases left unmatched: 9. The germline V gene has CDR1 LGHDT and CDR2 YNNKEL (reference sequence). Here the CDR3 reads CASSQGLAGTGGEQYF. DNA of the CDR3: TGTGCCAGCAGCCAAGGACTAGCGGGCACTGGGGGCGAGCAGTACTTC.

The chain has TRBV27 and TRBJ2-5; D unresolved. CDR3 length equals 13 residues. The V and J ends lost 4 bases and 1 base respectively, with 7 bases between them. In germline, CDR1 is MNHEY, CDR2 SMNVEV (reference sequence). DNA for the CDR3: TGTGCCAGCAGTTACGGTATCCAAGAGACCCAGTACTTC. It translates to CASSYGIQETQYF.

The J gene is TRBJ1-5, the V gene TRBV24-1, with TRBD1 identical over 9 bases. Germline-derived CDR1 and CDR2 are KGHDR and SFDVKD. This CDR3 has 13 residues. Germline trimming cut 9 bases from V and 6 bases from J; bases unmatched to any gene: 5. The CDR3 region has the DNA TGTGCCACCTCGGGACAGGGAGGTCAGCCCCAGCATTTT. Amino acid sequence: CATSGQGGQPQHF.

Here the CDR3 reads CASSEVGPGGFSYEQYF. The CDR3 nucleotides read TGTGCCAGCAGTGAAGTGGGGCCGGGAGGATTCTCCTACGAGCAGTACTTC. The V call is TRBV2, the J call TRBJ2-7; 7 bases match TRBD2. The ends lost 1 base at V and 0 bases at J; junction bases unmatched: 9. The CDR3 contains 17 residues. The germline CDR1 and CDR2 sequences are SNHLY and FYNNEI.

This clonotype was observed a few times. CDR3 in amino acids: CNPSESTDTQYF. CDR3 nucleotide sequence: TGCAATCCTAGCGAAAGCACAGATACGCAGTATTTT. The V gene is TRBV20-1, the J gene TRBJ2-3, with TRBD2 as a possible D gene (6 bases). Germline CDR1 is DFQATT and CDR2 is SNEGSKA (reference sequence). The CDR3 is made up of 12 amino acids.

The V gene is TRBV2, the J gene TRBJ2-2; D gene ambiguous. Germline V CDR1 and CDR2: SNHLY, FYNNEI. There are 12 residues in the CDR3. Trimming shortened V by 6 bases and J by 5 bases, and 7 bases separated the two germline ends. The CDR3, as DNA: TGTGCCAGCAGCAGAAGAACCGGGGAGCTGTTTTTT. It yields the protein CASSRRTGELFF.

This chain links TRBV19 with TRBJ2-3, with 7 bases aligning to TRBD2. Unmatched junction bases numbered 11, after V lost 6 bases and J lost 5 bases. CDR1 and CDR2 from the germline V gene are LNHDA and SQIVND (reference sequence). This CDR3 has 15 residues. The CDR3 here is CASSDGREFGDTQYF. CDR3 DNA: TGTGCCAGTAGCGACGGGCGGGAGTTCGGAGATACGCAGTATTTT.

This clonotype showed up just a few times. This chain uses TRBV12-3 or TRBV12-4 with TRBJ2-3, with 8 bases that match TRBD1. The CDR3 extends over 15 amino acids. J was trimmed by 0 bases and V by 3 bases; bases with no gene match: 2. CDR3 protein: CASSFWTGSTDTQYF. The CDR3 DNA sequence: TGTGCCAGCAGTTTTTGGACAGGGAGCACAGATACGCAGTATTTT.